This T cell receptor (beta chain) was identified in a study of cytomegalovirus exposure and HLA in healthy donors. Both 60 Vbeta primers and 13 Jbeta primers went into the PCR. Libraries were prepared by immunoSEQ multiplex PCR; TCRdb keeps only in-frame clonotypes and omits some of them. The sample lists 160,000 or so clones, roughly two thirds seen once, with approximately 2.5% in the top ten. Whereas donors were nominally healthy upon sampling, unrecorded immune exposures were probable. Germline CDR1 is LGHNT and CDR2 is FRNRAP. V was pared by 1 base and J by 4 bases, with 9 bases between. The CDR3 runs 14 residues.

The sequence came from a woman aged 25 to 39 in good health and CMV-seronegative. This chain joins TRBV12-5 and TRBJ2-3, with a weak D call TRBD1 (5 bases). The material sequenced was PBMCs. The CDR3 nucleotides read TGTGCTAGTGGTTTGGATCTAGGGGCAGATACGCAGTATTTT. This codes for CASGLDLGADTQYF. The full variable domain, its missing parts supplied by reference TRBV12-5 and TRBJ2-3, is DARVTQTPRHKVTEMGQEVTMRCQPILGHNTVFWYRQTMMQGLELLAYFRNRAPLDDSGMPKDRFSAEMPDATLATLKIQPSEPRDSAVYFCASGLDLGADTQYFGPGTRLTVL.